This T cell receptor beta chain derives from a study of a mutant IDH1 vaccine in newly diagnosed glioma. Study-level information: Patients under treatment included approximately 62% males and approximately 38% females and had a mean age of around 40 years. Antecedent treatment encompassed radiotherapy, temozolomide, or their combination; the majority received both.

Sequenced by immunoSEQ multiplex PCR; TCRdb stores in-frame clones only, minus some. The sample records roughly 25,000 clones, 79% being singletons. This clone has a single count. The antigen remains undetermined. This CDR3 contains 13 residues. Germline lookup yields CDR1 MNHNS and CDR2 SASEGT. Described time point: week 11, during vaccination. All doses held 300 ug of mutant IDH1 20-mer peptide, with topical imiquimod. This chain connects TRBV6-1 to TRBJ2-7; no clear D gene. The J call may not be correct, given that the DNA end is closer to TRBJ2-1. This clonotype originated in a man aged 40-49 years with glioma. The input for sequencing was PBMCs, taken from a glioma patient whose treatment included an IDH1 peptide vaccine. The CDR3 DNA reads TGTGCCAGCAGTGAAGGGCTAGGCAATGAGCAGTTCTTC. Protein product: CASSEGLGNEQFF.